A selection of T cell receptor beta chains follows, all from one sample in a study of blood T cells in healthy people across ages. TCRdb recomputed calls from the 5' RACE reads with MiXCR, one row per CDR3 protein. The table has around 990,000 distinct CDR3 sequences, roughly 24% seen once. A further study also used this sample, focusing on T cells of mothers and their children.

The sample taken for sequencing was blood. The origin of the receptors is a girl aged 2 to 9 in good health. The CDR3 runs from the conserved cysteine through the conserved F or W. D genes are given only for firm matches. Clone size is not always given. Where it is, it says once, few, many or a class for expanded clones.

J: TRBJ1-4
V: TRBV12-3/TRBV12-4
size: few
D: NA
DNA: TGTGCCAGCAGCTCGATCTTGGCTAATGAAAAACTGTTTTTT
CDR3: CASSSILANEKLFF

J: TRBJ1-1
V: TRBV15
size: NA
D: NA
DNA: TGTGCCACCAGCGAGCGGACAGAGAACACTGAAGCTTTCTTT
CDR3: CATSERTENTEAFF

J: TRBJ2-1
V: TRBV20-1
size: few
D: NA
DNA: TGCAGTGCTACCCGAGGACTGTCCCCTTCGGACAATGAGCAGTTCTTC
CDR3: CSATRGLSPSDNEQFF

J: TRBJ1-2
V: TRBV29-1
size: NA
D: NA
DNA: TGCAGCGTAGGGACGGGCTACACCTTC
CDR3: CSVGTGYTF

J: TRBJ2-3
V: TRBV5-1
size: few
D: TRBD2
DNA: TGCGCCAGCAGCTTCGGTCTAGCGGCCACCACAGATACGCAGTATTTT
CDR3: CASSFGLAATTDTQYF

J: TRBJ2-7
V: TRBV12-3/TRBV12-4
size: few
D: TRBD1
DNA: TGTGCCAGCAGTTTGAGGGGACAGGGGAGCGACGAGCAGTACTTC
CDR3: CASSLRGQGSDEQYF

J: TRBJ2-1
V: TRBV10-2
size: few
D: NA
DNA: TGCGCCAGCAGTCGCACCCCGGGGGCCCCACTCACTGAGCAGTTCTTC
CDR3: CASSRTPGAPLTEQFF

J: TRBJ1-1
V: TRBV7-2
size: few
D: NA
DNA: TGTGCCAGCAGCTCTTACACGGTGGACACTGAAGCTTTCTTT
CDR3: CASSSYTVDTEAFF

J: TRBJ1-5
V: TRBV12-3/TRBV12-4
size: NA
D: NA
DNA: TGTGCCAGCAGTAAGGACGGCGCACAGCCCCAGCATTTT
CDR3: CASSKDGAQPQHF

J: TRBJ2-7
V: TRBV5-5
size: NA
D: NA
DNA: TGTGCCAGCAGCGCCGGGACGGTTCCCTACGAGCAGTACTTC
CDR3: CASSAGTVPYEQYF

J: TRBJ2-5
V: TRBV5-1
size: NA
D: TRBD1
DNA: TGCGCCAGCAGCTTGGCCTCCGGACAGGGTGGGAAGACCCAGTACTTC
CDR3: CASSLASGQGGKTQYF

J: TRBJ1-1
V: TRBV4-3
size: NA
D: NA
DNA: TGCGCCAGCAGCGAGGAAAGACTGAACACTGAAGCTTTCTTT
CDR3: CASSEERLNTEAFF

J: TRBJ2-7
V: TRBV29-1
size: NA
D: NA
DNA: TGCAGCGTTGAAGATGGCGGGGTCTACGAGCAGTGCTTC
CDR3: CSVEDGGVYEQCF

J: TRBJ2-1
V: TRBV29-1
size: few
D: NA
DNA: TGCAGCGCGCCGGGCCAATGGCCAAATGAGCAGTTCTTC
CDR3: CSAPGQWPNEQFF

J: TRBJ2-1
V: TRBV16
size: few
D: NA
DNA: TGTGCCAGCAGCCAACCCGGGCTATACAATGAGCAGTTCTTC
CDR3: CASSQPGLYNEQFF

J: TRBJ1-1
V: TRBV6-5
size: few
D: TRBD1
DNA: TGTGCCAGCAGTCCAACCGGACAGGCGAACACTGAAGCTTTCTTT
CDR3: CASSPTGQANTEAFF

J: TRBJ2-3
V: TRBV20-1
size: NA
D: NA
DNA: TGCAGTGCTATGGGTCTTGCGCTCCGCACAGATACGCGGTATTTT
CDR3: CSAMGLALRTDTRYF

J: TRBJ1-1
V: TRBV4-3
size: NA
D: NA
DNA: TGCGCCAGCAGCCAAGATGGGGGAGGGGACACTGAAGCTTTCTTT
CDR3: CASSQDGGGDTEAFF

J: TRBJ2-7
V: TRBV20-1
size: NA
D: NA
DNA: TGCAGTGCTACCAGGACTCAAGGCGAGCAGTACTTC
CDR3: CSATRTQGEQYF

J: TRBJ2-2
V: TRBV29-1
size: few
D: NA
DNA: TGCAGCGTTGAATACTTCCCGAACACCGGGGAGCTGTTTTTT
CDR3: CSVEYFPNTGELFF

J: TRBJ2-1
V: TRBV7-2
size: few
D: NA
DNA: TGTGCCAGCAGCCCTCGGACGCGTAGCTCCTACAATGAGCAGTTCTTC
CDR3: CASSPRTRSSYNEQFF

J: TRBJ2-1
V: TRBV6-6
size: few
D: NA
DNA: TGTGCCAGCGGTCTTACGCGTGAGCAGTTCTTC
CDR3: CASGLTREQFF

J: TRBJ2-1
V: TRBV9
size: many
D: NA
DNA: TGTGCCAGCAGTTCCGATGCCGGGACTGTCTATGAGCAGTTCTTC
CDR3: CASSSDAGTVYEQFF

J: TRBJ2-1
V: TRBV7-2
size: NA
D: TRBD2
DNA: TGTGCCAGCAGCCGAGCTTGGGGGACTAGCGGGGACAATGAGCAGTTCTTC
CDR3: CASSRAWGTSGDNEQFF

J: TRBJ2-7
V: TRBV28
size: NA
D: TRBD1
DNA: TGTGCCAGCACCCAGGGTTTCTACAGGGGTGAGCAGTACTTC
CDR3: CASTQGFYRGEQYF

J: TRBJ1-1
V: TRBV9
size: NA
D: NA
DNA: TGTGCCAGCAGCGTAACGAGGGACACTGAAGCTTTCTTT
CDR3: CASSVTRDTEAFF

J: TRBJ2-2
V: TRBV7-3
size: few
D: NA
DNA: TGTGCCAGCAGCTTCAGGGGTCCCGGGGAGCTGTTTTTT
CDR3: CASSFRGPGELFF

J: TRBJ1-2
V: TRBV28
size: few
D: TRBD1
DNA: TGTGCCAGCAGTTACCGACAGGGGCCCTATGGCTACACCTTC
CDR3: CASSYRQGPYGYTF

J: TRBJ1-2
V: TRBV29-1
size: few
D: TRBD1
DNA: TGCAGCGTAGCCCGGACAGGGTCTAACTATGGCTACACCTTC
CDR3: CSVARTGSNYGYTF

J: TRBJ1-4
V: TRBV29-1
size: few
D: NA
DNA: TGCAGCGCCGGTGAACAGAAGATAAAGTTTTTT
CDR3: CSAGEQKIKFF

J: TRBJ2-7
V: TRBV29-1
size: NA
D: NA
DNA: TGCAGCGTTGTGGGGGAGACATACGAGCAGTACTTC
CDR3: CSVVGETYEQYF

J: TRBJ2-5
V: TRBV9
size: many
D: NA
DNA: TGTGCCAGCAGCGAGGGGGTGGCGGAACCACAAGAGACCCAGTACTTC
CDR3: CASSEGVAEPQETQYF

J: TRBJ2-3
V: TRBV21-1
size: once
D: NA
DNA: TGTGCCACCATACCGCAGTATTTT
CDR3: CATIPQYF

J: TRBJ2-1
V: TRBV29-1
size: few
D: NA
DNA: TGCAGCGCCTTCCAGGGCAATGAGCAGTTCTTC
CDR3: CSAFQGNEQFF

J: TRBJ2-7
V: TRBV7-2
size: few
D: TRBD2
DNA: TGTGCCGGCAGAAAATCCGGGACTACGTCTTACGAGCAGTACTTC
CDR3: CAGRKSGTTSYEQYF

J: TRBJ1-1
V: TRBV9
size: NA
D: NA
DNA: TGTGCCAGCAGCGAGGGTTCGGCTGAAGCTTTCTTT
CDR3: CASSEGSAEAFF

J: TRBJ1-3
V: TRBV6-1
size: NA
D: NA
DNA: TGTGCCAGCAGTGTTGACGGCGCGCAGGGGAACACCATATATTTT
CDR3: CASSVDGAQGNTIYF

J: TRBJ1-1
V: TRBV5-1
size: NA
D: TRBD1
DNA: TGCGCCAGCGGCCAGGGGGCGGAAGCTTTCTTT
CDR3: CASGQGAEAFF

J: TRBJ1-2
V: TRBV5-1
size: NA
D: NA
DNA: TGCGCCAGCAGCGAGGCAGGAAGAGGAGGCTACACCTTC
CDR3: CASSEAGRGGYTF

J: TRBJ1-3
V: TRBV18
size: few
D: TRBD1
DNA: TGTGCCAGCTCACCGGACAGGGGTCGAGGAAACACCATATATTTT
CDR3: CASSPDRGRGNTIYF

J: TRBJ2-5
V: TRBV6-2/TRBV6-3
size: NA
D: TRBD2
DNA: TGTGCCAGCAGTCGGACTAGCGGGAGATTCGGAGAGACCCAGTACTTC
CDR3: CASSRTSGRFGETQYF